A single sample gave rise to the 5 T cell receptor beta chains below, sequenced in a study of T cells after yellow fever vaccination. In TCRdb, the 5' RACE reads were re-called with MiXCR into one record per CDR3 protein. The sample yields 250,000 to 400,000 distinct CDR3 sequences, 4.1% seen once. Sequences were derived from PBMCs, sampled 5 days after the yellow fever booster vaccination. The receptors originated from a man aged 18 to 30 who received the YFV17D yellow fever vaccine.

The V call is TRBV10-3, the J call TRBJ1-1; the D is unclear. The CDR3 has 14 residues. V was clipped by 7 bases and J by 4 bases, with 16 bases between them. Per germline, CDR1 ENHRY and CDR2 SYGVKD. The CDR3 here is CAITLEGSGTEAFF. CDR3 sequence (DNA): TGTGCCATCACATTGGAGGGCTCTGGCACTGAAGCTTTCTTT.

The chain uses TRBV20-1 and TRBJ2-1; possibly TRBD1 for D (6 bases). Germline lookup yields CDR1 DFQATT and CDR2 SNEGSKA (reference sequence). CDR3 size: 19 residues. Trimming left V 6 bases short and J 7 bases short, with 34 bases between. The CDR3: CSATGDTANRVYGLNEQFF. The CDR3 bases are TGCAGTGCCACCGGAGATACTGCAAACAGGGTATACGGGTTGAATGAGCAGTTCTTC.

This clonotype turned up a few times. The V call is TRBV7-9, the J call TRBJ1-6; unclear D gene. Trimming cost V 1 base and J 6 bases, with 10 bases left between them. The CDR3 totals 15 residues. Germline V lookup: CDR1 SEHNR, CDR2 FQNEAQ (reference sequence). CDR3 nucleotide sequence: TGTGCCAGCAGCTTAGAACAGATTCGTAATTCACCCCTCCACTTT. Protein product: CASSLEQIRNSPLHF. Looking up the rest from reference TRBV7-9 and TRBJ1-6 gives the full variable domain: DTGVSQNPRHKITKRGQNVTFRCDPISEHNRLYWYRQTLGQGPEFLTYFQNEAQLEKSRLLSDRFSAERPKGSFSTLEIQRTEQGDSAMYLCASSLEQIRNSPLHFGNGTRLTVT.

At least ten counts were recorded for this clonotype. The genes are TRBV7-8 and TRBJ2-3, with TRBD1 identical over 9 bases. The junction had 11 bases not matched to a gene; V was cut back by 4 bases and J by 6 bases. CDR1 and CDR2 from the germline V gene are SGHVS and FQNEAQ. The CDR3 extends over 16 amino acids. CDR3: CASSYLMDRGRDTQYF. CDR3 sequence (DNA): TGTGCCAGCAGCTATTTAATGGACAGGGGCCGGGATACGCAGTATTTT.

This CDR3 is CASSKVGGETDTQYF. The CDR3 DNA follows: TGCGCCAGCAGCAAAGTTGGGGGAGAGACAGATACGCAGTATTTT. The J gene is TRBJ2-3, the V gene TRBV5-1, with D perhaps matching TRBD1 or TRBD2 (5 bases each). The germline CDR1 and CDR2 sequences are SGHRS and YFSETQ. CDR3 length: 15 amino acids. Trimming left V 4 bases short and J 3 bases short, with 15 bases between.